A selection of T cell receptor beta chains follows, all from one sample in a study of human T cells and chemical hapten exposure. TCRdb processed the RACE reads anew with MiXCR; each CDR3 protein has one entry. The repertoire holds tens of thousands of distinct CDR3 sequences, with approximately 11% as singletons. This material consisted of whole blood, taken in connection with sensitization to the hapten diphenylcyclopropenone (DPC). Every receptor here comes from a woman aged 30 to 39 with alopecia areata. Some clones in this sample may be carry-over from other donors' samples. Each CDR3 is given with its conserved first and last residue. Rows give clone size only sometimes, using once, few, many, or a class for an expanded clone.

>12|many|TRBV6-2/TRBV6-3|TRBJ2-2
CASRPSAGELFF
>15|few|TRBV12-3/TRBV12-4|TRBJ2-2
CASSLQGANTGELFF
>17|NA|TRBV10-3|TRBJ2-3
CAISRTSGGAIADTQYF
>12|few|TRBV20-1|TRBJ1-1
CSATPWSTEAFF
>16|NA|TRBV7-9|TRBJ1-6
CASSTTGGRYNSPLHF
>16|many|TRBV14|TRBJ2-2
CASSQVTGVRTGELFF
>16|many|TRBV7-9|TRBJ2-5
CASSLVGQPYQETQYF
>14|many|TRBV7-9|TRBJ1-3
CASSLDAGRNTIYF
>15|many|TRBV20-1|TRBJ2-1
CSAPTGLAGYNEQFF
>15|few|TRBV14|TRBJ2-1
CASSPYGTGGTEQFF
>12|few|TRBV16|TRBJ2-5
CASSQSVKTQYF
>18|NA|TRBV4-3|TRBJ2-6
CASSQDYEGTAGANVLTF
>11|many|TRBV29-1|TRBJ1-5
CSEQGNQPQHF
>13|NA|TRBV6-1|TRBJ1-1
CASSEQDNTEAFF
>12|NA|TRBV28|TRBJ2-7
CASSPTGGEQYF
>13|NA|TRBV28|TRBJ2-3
CASHRFPADTQYF
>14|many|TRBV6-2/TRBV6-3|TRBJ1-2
CASSYSTQGAGYTF
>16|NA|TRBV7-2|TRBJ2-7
CASSLVAAGPSYEQYF
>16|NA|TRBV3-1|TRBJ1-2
CASSQGQGVGNYGYTF
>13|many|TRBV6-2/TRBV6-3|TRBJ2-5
CASRTSGQETQYF
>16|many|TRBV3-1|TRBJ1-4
CASSQDGHRGGGKLFF
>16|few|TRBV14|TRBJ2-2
CASGLAGGSNTGELFF
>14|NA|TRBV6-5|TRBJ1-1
CASRVTSLNTEAFF
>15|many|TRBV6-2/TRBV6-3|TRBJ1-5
CASIARGFGNQPQHF
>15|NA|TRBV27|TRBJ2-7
CASTRSGTNLYEQYF
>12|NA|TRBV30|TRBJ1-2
CAWNYPGGGYTF
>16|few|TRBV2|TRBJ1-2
CASSAKGTDWNYGYTF
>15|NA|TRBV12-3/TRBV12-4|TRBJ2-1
CASSFMGSSYNEQFF
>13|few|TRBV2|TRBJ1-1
CASKGEGNTEAFF
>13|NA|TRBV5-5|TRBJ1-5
CASSLLGNQPQHF
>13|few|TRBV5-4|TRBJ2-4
CASSSDRKNIQYF
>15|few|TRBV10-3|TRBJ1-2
CAISTDRIANYGYTF
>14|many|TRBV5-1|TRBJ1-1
CASSFTGGPTEAFF
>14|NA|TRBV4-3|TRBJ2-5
CASSQDTGGETQYF
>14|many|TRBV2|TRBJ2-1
CASSSISSYNEQFF
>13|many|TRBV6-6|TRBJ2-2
CASSYGGTGELFF
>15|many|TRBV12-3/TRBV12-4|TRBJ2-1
CASTTRGGSYNEQFF
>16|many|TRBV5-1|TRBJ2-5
CASSLVPSGGDGTQYF
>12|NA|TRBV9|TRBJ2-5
CASSRNIGAQYF
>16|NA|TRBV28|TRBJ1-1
CASPSPGGRGNTEAFF
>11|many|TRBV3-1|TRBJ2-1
CASSQEDEQFF
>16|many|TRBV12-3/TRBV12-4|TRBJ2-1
CASVPGMAGLRSEQFF
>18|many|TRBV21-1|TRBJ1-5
CASSSQPIRRNSNQPQHF
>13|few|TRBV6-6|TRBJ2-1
CASSYSLVNEQFF
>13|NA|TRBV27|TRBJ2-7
CASSSRDTYEQYF
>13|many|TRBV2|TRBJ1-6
CASSEDYNSPLHF
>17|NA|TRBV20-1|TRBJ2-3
CSAATGTSGRGPDTQYF
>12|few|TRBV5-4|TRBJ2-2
CASRAGTGELFF